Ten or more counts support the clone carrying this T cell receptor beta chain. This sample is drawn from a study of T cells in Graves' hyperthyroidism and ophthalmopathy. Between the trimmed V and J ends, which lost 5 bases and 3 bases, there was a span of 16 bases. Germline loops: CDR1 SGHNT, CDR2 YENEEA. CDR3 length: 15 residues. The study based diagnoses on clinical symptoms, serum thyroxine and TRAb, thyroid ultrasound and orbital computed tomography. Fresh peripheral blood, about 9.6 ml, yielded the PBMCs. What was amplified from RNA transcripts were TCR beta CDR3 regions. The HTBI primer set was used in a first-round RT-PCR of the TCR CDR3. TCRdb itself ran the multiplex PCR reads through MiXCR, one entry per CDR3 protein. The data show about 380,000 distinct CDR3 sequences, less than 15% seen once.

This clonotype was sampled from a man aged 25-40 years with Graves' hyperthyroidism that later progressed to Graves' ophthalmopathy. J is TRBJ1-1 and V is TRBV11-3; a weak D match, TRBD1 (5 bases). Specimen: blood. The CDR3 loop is CASSTEGNRYTEAFF. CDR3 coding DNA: TGTGCCAGCAGCACCGAGGGGAATCGGTACACTGAAGCTTTCTTT. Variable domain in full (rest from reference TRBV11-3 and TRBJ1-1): EAGVVQSPRYKIIEKKQPVAFWCNPISGHNTLYWYLQNLGQGPELLIRYENEEAVDDSQLPKDRFSAERLKGVDSTLKIQPAELGDSAVYLCASSTEGNRYTEAFFGQGTRLTVV.